These 25 T cell receptor beta chains were all obtained from the same sample, sequenced in a study of blood T cell repertoires in COVID-19. The assay was immunoSEQ multiplex PCR, and TCRdb's table has in-frame clones only and misses some. The sample has about 220,000 clones; 84% are singletons. Source material: peripheral blood. These receptors were collected from a man between 50 and 59 years old with active or convalescent COVID-19.

The chain links TRBV10-3 to TRBJ1-2, with 8 bases that match TRBD1. Germline V gene sequence: CDR1 ENHRY, CDR2 SYGVKD. The CDR3 contains 14 residues. V lost 0 bases, J lost 7 bases, and 4 bases stayed unmatched. As DNA, the CDR3 is TGTGCCATCAGTGAGTCACAGGGGGGAAGTGGCTACACCTTC. This encodes CAISESQGGSGYTF.

In this sample, this clone turned up once. V gene TRBV27 combines with J gene TRBJ2-2, with TRBD2 identical over 8 bases. V lost 5 bases and J lost 6; bases outside the gene matches: 5. Looked up from germline, CDR1 is MNHEY and CDR2 is SMNVEV (reference sequence). The CDR3 is made up of 14 amino acids. The CDR3 region is CASSLGTRAGELFF. CDR3 DNA sequence: TGTGCCAGCAGTCTGGGGACTAGGGCCGGGGAGCTGTTTTTT.

V usage is TRBV4-1 and J usage is TRBJ2-3; a weak D match, TRBD1 (6 bases). V lost 4 bases and J lost 0, with 11 bases in between. CDR3 size: 15 residues. The germline CDR1 and CDR2 sequences are MGHRA and YSYEKL. The CDR3 loop reads CASSRPGHSTDTQYF. The CDR3 DNA sequence: TGCGCCAGCAGCCGTCCGGGACACAGCACAGATACGCAGTATTTT.

The gene calls are TRBV4-3 and TRBJ2-1; tentative D call: TRBD1 (5 bases). Germline V gene lookup returns CDR1 LGHNA and CDR2 YSLEER. There are 14 residues in the CDR3. Trimming took off 4 bases at V and 4 bases at J, with 11 bases between the two ends. The CDR3 DNA sequence: TGCGCCAGCAGCCCTTCGACAGTGTACAATGAGCAGTTCTTC. It specifies CASSPSTVYNEQFF.

This chain joins TRBV6-7 and TRBJ2-7, with TRBD2 as a possible D gene (6 bases). TRBV6-7 is an open reading frame whose function is uncertain. CDR3 size: 16 residues. V was pared by 2 bases and J by 0 bases, with 14 bases between. The CDR3 sequence is CASSYIGTDTSYEQYV. The CDR3 DNA sequence: TGTGCCAGCAGTTACATCGGGACTGATACCTCCTACGAGCAGTACGTC.

The genes are TRBV19 and TRBJ1-2; a possible D gene is TRBD1 (5 bases). V lost 2 bases and J 7 bases, leaving 14 bases between the germline ends. This CDR3 is 14 amino acids long. Looked up from germline, CDR1 is LNHDA and CDR2 is SQIVND (reference sequence). CDR3 sequence (DNA): TGTGCCAGTAGTATAAGCGGGGACCTAGCTGGCTACACCTTC. Translating it yields CASSISGDLAGYTF.

The chain recombines TRBV19 with TRBJ1-6, with no clear D. The CDR3 covers 14 residues. Germline V gene sequence: CDR1 LNHDA, CDR2 SQIVND (reference sequence). The ends were cut back, 5 bases at V and 9 bases at J, with 14 bases in the middle. CDR3 coding DNA: TGTGCCAGTAGTGAGGATGGAGAGGGTTCACCCCTCCACTTT. Protein: CASSEDGEGSPLHF.

The V gene is TRBV19, the J gene TRBJ2-1, with D possibly being TRBD1 (6 bases). Trimming pared 5 bases from V and 0 bases from J, leaving 14 bases between. The CDR3 covers 16 residues. Germline V CDR1 and CDR2: LNHDA, SQIVND (reference sequence). The CDR3 loop reads CASSLRGRSSYNEQFF. The DNA for the CDR3 is TGTGCCAGTAGTCTCAGGGGACGGAGCTCCTACAATGAGCAGTTCTTC.

The chain has TRBV6-5 and TRBJ1-2, with TRBD1 matching over 8 bases. This CDR3 comprises 14 residues. Losses at the gene ends were 7 bases for V and 5 bases for J; bases not matched to a gene: 9. Germline V lookup: CDR1 MNHEY, CDR2 SVGAGI. The CDR3 here is CASKKTGERYGYTF. CDR3 in DNA: TGTGCCAGCAAGAAGACAGGGGAGCGATATGGCTACACCTTC.

The chain has TRBV7-3 and TRBJ2-2; possibly TRBD2 for D (5 bases). The CDR3 totals 15 residues. Germline-derived CDR1 and CDR2 are SGHTA and FQGTGA. V was trimmed by 6 bases and J by 4 bases, leaving 15 bases between them. The CDR3 loop is CASSSRRLSTGELFF. The DNA for the CDR3 is TGTGCCAGCAGTTCGAGGAGGCTATCCACCGGGGAGCTGTTTTTT.

V and J are TRBV29-1 and TRBJ2-7; 9 bases map to TRBD1. Trimming at V came to 5 bases and at J to 5 bases, leaving 13 bases not matched to a gene. Looked up from germline, CDR1 is SQVTM and CDR2 is ANQGSEA. This CDR3 contains 15 residues. In DNA, the CDR3 is TGCAGCGTTTCTAGCGGTTGGACAGGGGCCAACGAGCAGTACTTC. Residues: CSVSSGWTGANEQYF.

For the CDR3, the DNA is TGTGCCAGCAGCTTTTCTAGCGGGAGTGCCTACGAGCAGTACTTC. This gives the protein CASSFSSGSAYEQYF. The V gene is TRBV11-2, the J gene TRBJ2-7; the match to TRBD2 covers 10 bases. The length of the CDR3 is 15 residues. The V and J ends lost 3 bases and 2 bases, in that order; junction bases with no gene match: 4. The germline gives CDR1 SGHAT, CDR2 FQNNGV.

This clone has a single count. This chain links TRBV18 with TRBJ1-5, with D possibly being TRBD1 (5 bases). V gave up 4 bases and J gave up 4 bases, with 14 bases separating them. The CDR3 loop spans 15 amino acids. Germline values: CDR1 KGHSH, CDR2 LQKENI. Here the CDR3 reads CASSLQQAQNQPQHF. CDR3 DNA: TGTGCCAGCTCACTACAACAGGCGCAAAATCAGCCCCAGCATTTT. The whole variable domain, remainder taken from reference TRBV18 and TRBJ1-5, is NAGVMQNPRHLVRRRGQEARLRCSPMKGHSHVYWYRQLPEEGLKFMVYLQKENIIDESGMPKERFSAEFPKEGPSILRIQQVVRGDSAAYFCASSLQQAQNQPQHFGDGTRLSIL.

The rearrangement links TRBV29-1 to TRBJ2-3; 12 nucleotides match TRBD2. Germline V gene sequence: CDR1 SQVTM, CDR2 ANQGSEA. The junction had 8 bases not matched to a gene; V was cut back by 1 base and J by 3 bases. This CDR3 comprises 17 residues. CDR3 loop: CSVEGLAGGVGTDTQYF. In DNA, the CDR3 is TGCAGCGTTGAAGGGCTAGCGGGGGGGGTCGGGACAGATACGCAGTATTTT.

V is TRBV9 and J is TRBJ2-3; 9 positions match TRBD1. V lost 2 bases and J lost 1; bases outside the gene matches: 5. Germline-derived CDR1 and CDR2 are SGDLS and YYNGEE. This CDR3 has 16 amino acids. Written as DNA, the CDR3 is TGTGCCAGCAGCGTTACAGGGGGCAGAGGCACAGATACGCAGTATTTT. Encoded protein: CASSVTGGRGTDTQYF.

The chain uses TRBV7-2 and TRBJ2-1, with 10 bases that match TRBD1. Trimming cost V 2 bases and J 7 bases; bases outside gene matches: 11. The CDR3 extends over 17 amino acids. Looked up from germline, CDR1 is SGHTA and CDR2 is FQGNSA. The CDR3 nucleotides read TGTGCCAGCAGCTTATTTGTGGTGACAGGGGGCCGGAATGAGCAGTTCTTC. Translated, it gives CASSLFVVTGGRNEQFF.

The chain recombines TRBV28 with TRBJ2-3; D gene unclear. CDR1 is MDHEN and CDR2 is SYDVKM in the germline V gene. This CDR3 region has 14 residues. Deletions cut 6 bases from V and 0 bases from J, with 10 bases between. The chain's CDR3 is CASRSPTSTDTQYF. The CDR3 DNA reads as TGTGCCAGCAGAAGCCCAACTAGCACAGATACGCAGTATTTT.

The V gene is TRBV7-9, the J gene TRBJ2-1, with D possibly matching TRBD1 (7 bases). Trimming stripped 3 bases from V and 8 bases from J, with 17 bases between. The germline gives CDR1 SEHNR, CDR2 FQNEAQ (reference sequence). There are 15 residues in the CDR3. CDR3: CASSLRTGGWDEQFF. CDR3 in DNA: TGTGCCAGCAGCTTGCGGACAGGAGGGTGGGATGAGCAGTTCTTC.

The chain couples TRBV9 to TRBJ1-1; 11 bases agree with TRBD1. The V gene's germline CDR1 is SGDLS and CDR2 YYNGEE. V trimming: 3 bases; J trimming: 7 bases; junction bases outside the gene matches: 11. This CDR3 comprises 16 residues. CDR3 protein: CASSASGQGGGSEAFF. The DNA for the CDR3 is TGTGCCAGCAGCGCCTCGGGACAGGGGGGCGGTAGTGAAGCTTTCTTT.

To note about this clone: Additional DNA sequences in this sample encode the identical CDR3. This chain joins TRBV4-1 and TRBJ2-1, with TRBD2 identical over 8 bases. The CDR3 has 15 amino acids. Losses at the gene ends were 1 base for V and 4 bases for J; bases not matched to a gene: 3. Germline V CDR1 and CDR2: MGHRA, YSYEKL. The CDR3 nucleotides are TGCGCCAGCAGCCAAGGGGCGGGGGGATACAATGAGCAGTTCTTC. Protein: CASSQGAGGYNEQFF.

The rearrangement uses TRBV7-3 and TRBJ2-5; 13 nucleotides agree with TRBD2. CDR3 length equals 16 residues. CDR1 and CDR2 from the germline V gene are SGHTA and FQGTGA. After removal of 6 bases from V and 4 bases from J, the junction contained 8 bases not matched to a gene. The CDR3 protein is CASSFGLAGVGETQYF. The CDR3 region has the DNA TGTGCCAGCAGTTTCGGACTAGCGGGAGTTGGAGAGACCCAGTACTTC.

This clone was recorded once. The chain is built from TRBV18 and TRBJ2-1, with 10 nucleotides matching TRBD2. V was clipped by 7 bases and J by 10 bases; unmatched bases: 10. The CDR3 has 14 residues. Germline CDR1 is KGHSH and CDR2 is LQKENI. The CDR3 nucleotides are TGTGCCAGCTGCTGGACTAGCGGTTCGGCGGAGCAGTTCTTC. It codes for CASCWTSGSAEQFF.

The chain recombines TRBV15 with TRBJ2-1; TRBD1 might be the D (6 bases). CDR1 is LNHNV and CDR2 is YYDKDF in the germline V gene (reference sequence). Deletions cut 1 base from V and 8 bases from J, with 12 bases between. The CDR3 has 14 residues. The CDR3 coding sequence is TGTGCCACCAGCAGAGGAGGGGGTTCCGATGAGCAGTTCTTC. This sequence encodes CATSRGGGSDEQFF.

This chain uses TRBV7-2 with TRBJ1-1; 9 nucleotides match TRBD1. The CDR3 has 17 amino acids. The trim removed 4 bases at V and 1 base at J, leaving 10 bases unmatched. CDR1 is SGHTA, CDR2 FQGNSA, per germline. For the CDR3, the DNA is TGTGCCAGCAGCTCCAGGACAGGGGAAGGTAGGAACACTGAAGCTTTCTTT. It yields the protein CASSSRTGEGRNTEAFF.

The chain links TRBV9 to TRBJ2-5, with 11 bases aligning to TRBD2. This CDR3 comprises 16 residues. J lost 6 bases, V lost 4 bases, and 11 bases had no gene match. Germline CDR1 reads SGDLS; CDR2 reads YYNGEE. The CDR3 DNA sequence: TGTGCCAGCAGCCCGAGAGCCCTAGCGGGGGGACAGACCCAGTACTTC. Translated: CASSPRALAGGQTQYF.